These 15 T cell receptor beta chains originate from one sample sequenced in a study of T cell responses to AZD1222 COVID-19 vaccine. Only in-frame clones appear in the TCRdb table, and some are missing; sequencing was by immunoSEQ multiplex PCR. The sample has under 150,000 clones, 65% to 90% seen once. The sample in question was peripheral blood, obtained 28 days after the second AZD1222 dose. The receptors stem from an adult who received the AZD1222 COVID-19 vaccine.

The chain couples TRBV7-2 to TRBJ1-1; D unresolved. The length of the CDR3 is 15 residues. V was trimmed by 5 bases and J by 1 base, leaving 14 bases between them. Germline-derived CDR1 and CDR2 are SGHTA and FQGNSA. The CDR3 coding sequence is TGTGCCAGCAGCCTGCGGACGGCTACGAACACTGAAGCTTTCTTT. Translating it yields CASSLRTATNTEAFF.

The gene calls are TRBV14 and TRBJ1-2; no reliable D call. Germline V gene sequence: CDR1 SGHDN, CDR2 FVKESK. CDR3 length: 16 residues. Deletions cut 3 bases from V and 8 bases from J, with 22 bases between. The chain's CDR3 is CASSQSSFLEPRGYTF. CDR3 DNA sequence: TGTGCCAGCAGCCAGAGCAGTTTTTTAGAGCCTCGGGGCTACACCTTC.

The V call is TRBV9, the J call TRBJ2-3, with TRBD1 identical over 11 bases. V gave up 4 bases and J gave up 4 bases; unmatched junction bases: 11. Germline-derived CDR1 and CDR2 are SGDLS and YYNGEE. The length of the CDR3 is 17 residues. The chain's CDR3 is CASSPNPGTGGSDTQYF. The CDR3 region has the DNA TGTGCCAGCAGCCCAAACCCCGGGACAGGGGGATCAGATACGCAGTATTTT.

The genes are TRBV11-3 and TRBJ2-5; TRBD2 might be the D (6 bases). Germline assignment: CDR1 SGHNT and CDR2 YENEEA. The CDR3 runs to 15 residues. The ends were cut back, 4 bases at V and 1 base at J, with 13 bases in the middle. CDR3 nucleotides: TGTGCCAGCAGCTCCAGTACTAGCCGCCAAGAGACCCAGTACTTC. It specifies CASSSSTSRQETQYF.

The V gene is TRBV2, the J gene TRBJ1-2, with D tentatively TRBD1 (5 bases). There are 14 residues in the CDR3. The ends were cut back, 10 bases at V and 0 bases at J, with 15 bases in the middle. Germline CDR1 is SNHLY and CDR2 is FYNNEI. In nucleotides, the CDR3 is TGTGCCACTTCCGGGACGCTAACTAACTATGGCTACACCTTC. Amino acids: CATSGTLTNYGYTF.

This clone appeared once. The V call is TRBV5-6, the J call TRBJ1-3; D ambiguous. Germline V gene lookup returns CDR1 SGHDT and CDR2 YYEEEE. With 4 bases removed from V and 0 bases from J, the gap between germline ends came to 8 bases. CDR3 size: 14 residues. The CDR3 loop is CASSPTVSGNTIYF. The CDR3 DNA sequence: TGTGCCAGCAGCCCGACGGTCTCTGGAAACACCATATATTTT.

This clone was seen only a few times. The chain is built from TRBV7-9 and TRBJ1-2, with D unresolved. The CDR3 is made up of 18 amino acids. In germline, CDR1 is SEHNR, CDR2 FQNEAQ (reference sequence). The germline V and J ends were trimmed by 4 bases and 4 bases, with 25 bases remaining between them. CDR3 loop: CASSSSPVAGTLIYGYTF. DNA of the CDR3: TGTGCCAGCAGCTCCTCCCCTGTGGCAGGCACTCTAATCTATGGCTACACCTTC.

This chain joins TRBV6-5 and TRBJ2-5; D is perhaps TRBD1 or TRBD2 (5 bases each). V was pared by 7 bases and J by 5 bases, with 20 bases between. This CDR3 has 15 amino acids. Germline CDR1 MNHEY, CDR2 SVGAGI. CDR3 amino acids: CASIRGSPPGETQYF. For the CDR3, the DNA is TGTGCCAGCATCCGGGGCAGCCCCCCGGGGGAGACCCAGTACTTC.

The chain recombines TRBV4-3 with TRBJ2-3; D not resolved. The germline gives CDR1 LGHNA, CDR2 YSLEER. The CDR3 covers 13 residues. With 0 bases removed from V and 8 bases from J, the gap between germline ends came to 9 bases. Here the CDR3 reads CASSQEALVTQYF. CDR3 sequence (DNA): TGCGCCAGCAGCCAAGAAGCCCTTGTTACGCAGTATTTT.

The rearrangement joins TRBV27 to TRBJ1-2; possible D gene TRBD1, 5 bases. The germline CDR1 and CDR2 sequences are MNHEY and SMNVEV (reference sequence). The CDR3 spans 15 residues. The V and J ends lost 5 bases and 4 bases respectively, with 17 bases between them. CDR3 amino acids: CASSDPGTGLYGYTF. CDR3 DNA: TGTGCCAGCAGTGACCCCGGGACGGGGCTCTATGGCTACACCTTC.

The sample holds a few counts of this clone. V usage is TRBV4-3 and J usage is TRBJ1-1; D remains unclear. The CDR3 is made up of 15 amino acids. Germline CDR1 reads LGHNA; CDR2 reads YSLEER. Deletions cut 1 base from V and 4 bases from J, with 13 bases between. CDR3 bases: TGCGCCAGCAGCCAAGCCCTGAGAAGCGGCACTGAAGCTTTCTTT. Residues: CASSQALRSGTEAFF.

This chain joins TRBV6-5 and TRBJ2-7, with 8 bases fitting TRBD1. Germline V gene lookup returns CDR1 MNHEY and CDR2 SVGAGI. The V and J ends lost 10 bases and 5 bases, in that order; junction bases with no gene match: 10. The CDR3 spans 13 residues. The CDR3 reads CATVQGAENEQYF. The CDR3 nucleotides read TGTGCCACCGTTCAGGGGGCTGAAAACGAGCAGTACTTC.

This chain links TRBV25-1 with TRBJ2-5; TRBD1 or TRBD2 may be the D gene (5 bases each). Germline CDR1 and CDR2: MGHDK and SYGVNS. This CDR3 is built from 14 residues. The V end was cut by 0 bases, the J end by 5 bases, with 10 bases between. The CDR3 is CASSEYRGVETQYF. CDR3 coding DNA: TGTGCCAGCAGTGAATACAGAGGGGTGGAGACCCAGTACTTC.

This clone was picked up a small number of times. V is TRBV5-4 and J is TRBJ2-7, with D perhaps matching TRBD1 (6 bases). This CDR3 region has 13 residues. V was pared by 4 bases and J by 13 bases, with 21 bases between. Germline-derived CDR1 and CDR2 are SGHNT and YYREEE (reference sequence). The CDR3 reads CASSELGRTVFYF. As DNA, the CDR3 is TGTGCCAGCAGCGAGCTCGGGCGGACAGTTTTCTACTTC.

The chain joins TRBV10-3 to TRBJ1-1; perhaps TRBD1 as D (5 bases). V was cut by 6 bases and J by 11 bases, with 22 bases left in between. Per the germline V gene, CDR1 is ENHRY and CDR2 is SYGVKD. The CDR3 has 14 residues. Here the CDR3 reads CAIRAFETASKAFF. The DNA for the CDR3 is TGTGCCATCAGAGCCTTCGAGACAGCAAGTAAGGCTTTCTTT.